This entry lists 6 T cell receptor beta chains sequenced from one sample in a study of spatial heterogeneity in lung cancer. These receptors' antigens are unknown. Time point denoted: sample taken at primary tumor resection. Study conclusions and caveats: Counts of expanded intratumoral alpha and beta TCRs tracked tumor mutation counts.

TCRdb processed the 5' RACE reads anew with MiXCR; each CDR3 protein has one entry. Of fewer than 7,500 distinct CDR3 sequences listed, approximately 15% were seen once; the top ten hold 11%. The material was lung tumor tissue, obtained at surgery. Source of these receptors: a male donor with early-stage non-small cell lung cancer.

This clonotype is termed medium-sized (0.01 to 0.1%). J is TRBJ2-2 and V is TRBV7-9; D is ambiguous. The CDR3 is 13 residues long. CDR1 is SEHNR and CDR2 is FQNEAQ in the germline V gene (reference sequence). The ends were cut back, 5 bases at V and 1 base at J, with 5 bases in the middle. The CDR3 bases are TGTGCCAGCAGCAAGAAGAACACCGGGGAGCTGTTTTTT. Translation: CASSKKNTGELFF.

Relative to its sample, this clonotype is medium-sized. This chain joins TRBV7-8 and TRBJ1-6; TRBD1 matches 8 bases. The CDR3 is 15 amino acids. Unmatched junction bases numbered 12, after V lost 4 bases and J lost 13 bases. The V gene's germline CDR1 is SGHVS and CDR2 FQNEAQ. This chain's CDR3 is CASSSRVQGATPLHF. The CDR3, as DNA: TGTGCCAGCAGCTCACGGGTCCAGGGGGCTACGCCCCTCCACTTT.

By sample share, this clonotype is medium-sized. The gene calls are TRBV28 and TRBJ2-1; no firm D call. Trimming took off 8 bases at V and 1 base at J, with 9 bases between the two ends. Per the germline V gene, CDR1 is MDHEN and CDR2 is SYDVKM. This CDR3 spans 13 amino acids. The CDR3 DNA follows: TGTGCCAGCCATAGAAGTTCCTACAATGAGCAGTTCTTC. It yields the protein CASHRSSYNEQFF.

Many counts were recorded for this clonotype. The junction departs from germline at one end; a sequencing error may be responsible. The V gene is TRBV7-7, the J gene TRBJ2-1, with D perhaps matching TRBD1 (6 bases). Germline V gene data show CDR1 as SSHAT and CDR2 as FNYEAQ (reference sequence). CDR3 length equals 15 residues. The CDR3: CASSLRAGGWDEQFF. The CDR3 nucleotides read TGTGCTAGCAGCTTACGTGCTGGGGGCTGGGATGAGCAGTTCTTC.

This clonotype was picked up many times. The rearrangement joins TRBV6-2 or TRBV6-3 to TRBJ2-7; D is undetermined. The CDR3 covers 14 residues. Germline lookup yields CDR1 MNHEY and CDR2 SVGEGT. V was clipped by 4 bases and J by 6 bases, with 16 bases between them. The CDR3 loop reads CASSSLSLSSEQYF. The CDR3 DNA follows: TGTGCCAGCAGTTCTTTAAGCCTCTCGTCCGAGCAGTACTTC.

The rearrangement uses TRBV28 and TRBJ2-2; 9 bases match TRBD1. The ends lost 5 bases at V and 3 bases at J; junction bases unmatched: 10. The CDR3 covers 17 residues. Germline CDR1 and CDR2: MDHEN and SYDVKM. CDR3 residues: CASSPGQGRGDTGELFF. CDR3 bases: TGTGCCAGCAGTCCAGGACAGGGGAGAGGAGACACCGGGGAGCTGTTTTTT.